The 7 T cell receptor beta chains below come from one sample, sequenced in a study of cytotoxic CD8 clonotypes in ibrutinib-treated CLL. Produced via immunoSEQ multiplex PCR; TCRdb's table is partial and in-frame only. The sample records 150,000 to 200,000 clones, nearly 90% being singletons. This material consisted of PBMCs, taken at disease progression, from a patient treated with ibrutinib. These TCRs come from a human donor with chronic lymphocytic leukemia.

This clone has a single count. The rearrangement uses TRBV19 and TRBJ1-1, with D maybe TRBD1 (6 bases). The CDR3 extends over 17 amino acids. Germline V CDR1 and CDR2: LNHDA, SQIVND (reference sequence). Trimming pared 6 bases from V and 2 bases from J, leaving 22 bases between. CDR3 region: CASRRRAGANFNTEAFF. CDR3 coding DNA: TGTGCCAGTAGAAGACGGGCAGGGGCCAATTTCAACACTGAAGCTTTCTTT.

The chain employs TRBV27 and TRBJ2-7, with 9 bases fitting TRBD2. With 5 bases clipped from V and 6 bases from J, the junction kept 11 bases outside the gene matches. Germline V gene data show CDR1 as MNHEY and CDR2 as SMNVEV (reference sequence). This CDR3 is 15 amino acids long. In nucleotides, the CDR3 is TGTGCCAGCAGTCTTTATGCGGGAGGGCCTCTCGAGCAGTACTTC. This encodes CASSLYAGGPLEQYF.

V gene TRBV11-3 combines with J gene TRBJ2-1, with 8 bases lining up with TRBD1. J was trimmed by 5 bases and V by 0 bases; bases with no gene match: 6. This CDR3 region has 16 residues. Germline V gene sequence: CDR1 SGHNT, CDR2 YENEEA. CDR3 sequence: CASSLDWTGKDNEQFF. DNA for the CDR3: TGTGCCAGCAGCTTAGATTGGACAGGGAAAGACAATGAGCAGTTCTTC.

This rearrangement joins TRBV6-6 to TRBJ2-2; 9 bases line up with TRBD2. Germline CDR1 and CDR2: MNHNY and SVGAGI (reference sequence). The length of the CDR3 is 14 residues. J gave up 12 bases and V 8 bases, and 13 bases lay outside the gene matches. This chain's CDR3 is CASSEVVSGSKLFF. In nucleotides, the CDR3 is TGTGCCAGCTCCGAAGTTGTTAGCGGGAGTAAGCTGTTTTTT.

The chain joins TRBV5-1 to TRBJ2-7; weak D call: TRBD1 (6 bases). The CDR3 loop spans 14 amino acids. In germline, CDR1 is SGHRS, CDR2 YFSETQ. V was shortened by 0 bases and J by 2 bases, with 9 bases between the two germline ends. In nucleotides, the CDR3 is TGCGCCAGCAGCTTGGGACAGGACCCCTACGAGCAGTACTTC. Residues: CASSLGQDPYEQYF. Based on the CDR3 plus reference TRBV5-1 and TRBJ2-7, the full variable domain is KAGVTQTPRYLIKTRGQQVTLSCSPISGHRSVSWYQQTPGQGLQFLFEYFSETQRNKGNFPGRFSGRQFSNSRSEMNVSTLELGDSALYLCASSLGQDPYEQYFGPGTRLTVT.

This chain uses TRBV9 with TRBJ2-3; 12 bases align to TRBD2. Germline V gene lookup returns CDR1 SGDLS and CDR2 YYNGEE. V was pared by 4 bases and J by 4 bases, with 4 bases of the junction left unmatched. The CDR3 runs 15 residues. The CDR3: CASSPSGRASDTQYF. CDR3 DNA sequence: TGTGCCAGCAGCCCTAGCGGGAGGGCCTCAGATACGCAGTATTTT.

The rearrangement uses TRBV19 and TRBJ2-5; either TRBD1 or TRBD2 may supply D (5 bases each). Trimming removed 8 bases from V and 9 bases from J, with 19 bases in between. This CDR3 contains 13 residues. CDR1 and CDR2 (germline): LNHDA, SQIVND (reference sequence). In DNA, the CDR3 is TGTGCCAGTGCGCGAGGGACCGAAGGGGCCCAGTACTTC. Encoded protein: CASARGTEGAQYF.